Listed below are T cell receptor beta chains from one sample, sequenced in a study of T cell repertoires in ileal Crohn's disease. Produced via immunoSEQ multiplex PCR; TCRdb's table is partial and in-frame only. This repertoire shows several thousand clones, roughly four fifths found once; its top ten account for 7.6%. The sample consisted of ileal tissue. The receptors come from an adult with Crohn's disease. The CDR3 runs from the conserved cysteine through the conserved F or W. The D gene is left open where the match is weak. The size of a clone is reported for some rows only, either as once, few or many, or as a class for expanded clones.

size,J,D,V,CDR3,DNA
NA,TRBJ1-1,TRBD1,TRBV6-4,CASSDSGQGVTEAFF,TGTGCCAGCAGTGACTCGGGACAGGGGGTTACTGAAGCTTTCTTT
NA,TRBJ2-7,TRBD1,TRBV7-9,CASSLGTGYEQYF,TGTGCCAGCAGCTTAGGGACAGGTTACGAGCAGTACTTC
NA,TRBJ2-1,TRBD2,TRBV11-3,CASSLLTSGGVHEQFF,TGTGCCAGCAGCTTGCTGACTAGCGGGGGCGTCCATGAGCAGTTCTTC
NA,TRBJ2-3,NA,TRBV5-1,CASSLASRLDRTDTQYF,TGCGCCAGCAGCTTGGCCTCACGACTAGATAGGACAGATACGCAGTATTTT
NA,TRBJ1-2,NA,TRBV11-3,CASSYQGNGYTF,TGTGCCAGCAGCTACCAGGGAAATGGCTACACCTTC
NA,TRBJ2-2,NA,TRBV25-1,CASSPQDTGELFF,TGTGCCAGCAGTCCCCAGGACACCGGGGAGCTGTTTTTT
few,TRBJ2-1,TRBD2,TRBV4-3,CASSREWSLAGVAEQFF,TGCGCCAGCAGCCGAGAGTGGAGCCTAGCGGGAGTCGCTGAGCAGTTCTTC
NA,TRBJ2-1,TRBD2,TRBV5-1,CASSSSGGAYNEQFF,TGCGCCAGCAGCTCTAGCGGGGGGGCCTACAATGAGCAGTTCTTC
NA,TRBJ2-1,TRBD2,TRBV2,CASSPTSHEQFF,TGTGCCAGCAGCCCGACTAGCCATGAGCAGTTCTTC
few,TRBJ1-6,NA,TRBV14,CASSQDERTGPLNSPLHF,TGTGCCAGCAGCCAAGATGAGCGGACGGGTCCCTTAAATTCACCCCTCCACTTT
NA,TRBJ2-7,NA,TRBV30,CASHQGGYEQYF,TGTGCCTCGCACCAGGGGGGATACGAGCAGTACTTC
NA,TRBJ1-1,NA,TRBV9,CASSVDQNTEAFF,TGTGCCAGCAGCGTAGATCAGAACACTGAAGCTTTCTTT
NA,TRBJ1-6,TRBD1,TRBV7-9,CASSARDRVNSPLHF,TGTGCCAGCAGCGCTCGGGACAGGGTAAATTCACCCCTCCACTTT
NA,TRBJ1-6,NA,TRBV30,CASKSDTHSPLHF,TGTGCCTCAAAATCGGACACGCATTCACCCCTCCACTTT
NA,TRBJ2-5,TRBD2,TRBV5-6,CASSWLAGGWQTQYF,TGTGCCAGCAGCTGGCTAGCGGGAGGGTGGCAGACCCAGTACTTC
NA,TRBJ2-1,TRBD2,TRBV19,CASSILSALAGPNEQFF,TGTGCCAGTAGTATACTTTCGGCACTAGCGGGGCCCAATGAGCAGTTCTTC
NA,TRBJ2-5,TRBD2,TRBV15,CATSRVGSSQARTSGNEETQYF,TGTGCCACCAGCAGGGTAGGATCGTCACAGGCTCGGACTAGCGGGAATGAAGAGACCCAGTACTTC
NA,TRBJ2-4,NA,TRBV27,CASSLSRIAKNIQYF,TGTGCCAGCAGTTTATCGCGGATAGCCAAAAACATTCAGTACTTC
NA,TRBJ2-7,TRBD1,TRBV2,CASSETGLSSYEQYF,TGTGCCAGCAGTGAGACAGGGCTCAGTTCCTACGAGCAGTACTTC
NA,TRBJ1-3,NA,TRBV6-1,CAMELGAGNTIYF,TGTGCCATGGAATTGGGGGCGGGAAACACCATATATTTT
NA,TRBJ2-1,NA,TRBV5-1,CASSLAGGPSRYNEQFF,TGCGCCAGCAGCTTGGCCGGCGGGCCTAGCCGCTACAATGAGCAGTTCTTC
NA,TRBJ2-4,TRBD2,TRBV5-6,CASSSQTSASGIQYF,TGTGCCAGCAGCTCCCAGACTAGCGCATCTGGCATTCAGTACTTC
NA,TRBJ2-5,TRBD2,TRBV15,CATSRLPGGGLPKTQYF,TGTGCCACCAGCAGGTTACCCGGGGGGGGACTCCCAAAGACCCAGTACTTC
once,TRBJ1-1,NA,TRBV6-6,CASGHQPNTEAFF,TGTGCCAGCGGACATCAGCCTAACACTGAAGCTTTCTTT
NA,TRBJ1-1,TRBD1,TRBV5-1,CASSAPGQGANTEAFF,TGCGCCAGCAGCGCCCCGGGACAGGGGGCGAACACTGAAGCTTTCTTT
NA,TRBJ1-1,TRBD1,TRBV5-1,CASLRGPGESQTEAFF,TGCGCCAGCCTGAGGGGGCCGGGGGAAAGTCAAACTGAAGCTTTCTTT
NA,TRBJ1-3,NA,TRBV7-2,CASSLGNLAGNTIYF,TGTGCCAGCAGCTTGGGCAATTTGGCTGGAAACACCATATATTTT
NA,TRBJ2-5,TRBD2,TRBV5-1,CASSLGASGQETQYF,TGCGCCAGCAGCTTGGGGGCTAGCGGCCAAGAGACCCAGTACTTC
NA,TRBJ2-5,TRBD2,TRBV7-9,CASSPGGGYQETQYF,TGTGCCAGCAGCCCAGGCGGGGGATACCAAGAGACCCAGTACTTC
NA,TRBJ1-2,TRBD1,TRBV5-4,CASRQGTGYTF,TGTGCCAGCAGACAGGGGACTGGCTACACCTTC
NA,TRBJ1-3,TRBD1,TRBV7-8,CASSLDRGFSGNTIYF,TGTGCCAGCAGCTTAGACAGGGGATTCTCTGGAAACACCATATATTTT
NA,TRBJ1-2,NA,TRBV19,CATPTRDGYGYTF,TGTGCCACCCCCACCAGGGATGGCTATGGCTACACCTTC
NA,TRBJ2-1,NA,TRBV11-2,CASSFNSVEQFF,TGTGCCAGCAGCTTTAACTCTGTTGAGCAGTTCTTC
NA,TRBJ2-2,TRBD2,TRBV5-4,CASSLLSGRNTGELFF,TGTGCCAGCAGCTTGCTAAGCGGGAGGAACACCGGGGAGCTGTTTTTT
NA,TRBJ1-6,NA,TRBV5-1,CASSLTLGSDSPLHF,TGCGCCAGCAGCTTGACCCTAGGTTCGGATTCACCCCTCCACTTT
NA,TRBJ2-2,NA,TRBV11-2,CASSLESVVYGELFF,TGTGCCAGCAGCTTAGAATCTGTAGTTTACGGGGAGCTGTTTTTT
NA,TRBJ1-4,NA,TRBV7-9,CASSLDSLGLSNEKLFF,TGTGCCAGCAGCTTAGACTCCCTGGGACTTTCTAATGAAAAACTGTTTTTT